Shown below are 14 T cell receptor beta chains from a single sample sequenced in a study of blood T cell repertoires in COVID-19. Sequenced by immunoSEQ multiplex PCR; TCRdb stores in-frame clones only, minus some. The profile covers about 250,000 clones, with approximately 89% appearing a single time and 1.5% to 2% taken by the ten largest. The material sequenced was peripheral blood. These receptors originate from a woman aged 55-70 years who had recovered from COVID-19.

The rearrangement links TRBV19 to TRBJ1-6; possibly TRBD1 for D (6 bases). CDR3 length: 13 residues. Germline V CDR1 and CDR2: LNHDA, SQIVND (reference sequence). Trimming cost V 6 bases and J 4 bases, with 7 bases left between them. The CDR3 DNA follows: TGTGCCAGTAGGGACAGATATAATTCACCCCTCCACTTT. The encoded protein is CASRDRYNSPLHF.

CDR3 protein: CASSPLGQGRSQSNQPQHF. CDR3 DNA sequence: TGTGCCAGCAGTCCACTGGGACAGGGTAGATCACAGAGCAATCAGCCCCAGCATTTT. The rearrangement joins TRBV6-6 to TRBJ1-5; 9 bases match TRBD1. The CDR3 has 19 amino acids. CDR1 and CDR2 (germline): MNHNY, SVGAGI (reference sequence). Trimming took 5 bases from V and 1 from J; bases not matched to a gene: 15.

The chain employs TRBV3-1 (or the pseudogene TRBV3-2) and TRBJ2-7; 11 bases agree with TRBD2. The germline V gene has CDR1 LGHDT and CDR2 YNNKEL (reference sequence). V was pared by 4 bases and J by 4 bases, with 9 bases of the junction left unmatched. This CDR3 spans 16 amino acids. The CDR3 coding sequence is TGTGCCAGCAGCCCCTCGACACTAGCGGGGGCATACGAGCAGTACTTC. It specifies CASSPSTLAGAYEQYF.

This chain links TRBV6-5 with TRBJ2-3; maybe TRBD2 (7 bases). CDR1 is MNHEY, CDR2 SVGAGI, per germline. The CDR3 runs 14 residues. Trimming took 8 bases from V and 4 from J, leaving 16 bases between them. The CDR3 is CASVKEGGADTQYF. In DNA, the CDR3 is TGTGCCAGCGTGAAGGAAGGGGGGGCAGATACGCAGTATTTT.

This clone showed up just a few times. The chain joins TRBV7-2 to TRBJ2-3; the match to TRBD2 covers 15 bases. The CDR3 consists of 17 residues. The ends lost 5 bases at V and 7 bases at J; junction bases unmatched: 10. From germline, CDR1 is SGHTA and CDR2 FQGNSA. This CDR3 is CASSPGTSGGFLNTQYF. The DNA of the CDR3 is TGTGCCAGCAGCCCGGGGACTAGCGGGGGGTTCCTCAATACGCAGTATTTT.

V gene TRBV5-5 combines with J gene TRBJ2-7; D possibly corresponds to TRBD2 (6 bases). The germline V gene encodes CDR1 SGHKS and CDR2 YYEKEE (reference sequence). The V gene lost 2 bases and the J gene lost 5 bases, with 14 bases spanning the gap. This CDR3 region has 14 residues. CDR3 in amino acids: CASSFMGEVNEQYF. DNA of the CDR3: TGTGCCAGCAGCTTTATGGGGGAGGTCAACGAGCAGTACTTC.

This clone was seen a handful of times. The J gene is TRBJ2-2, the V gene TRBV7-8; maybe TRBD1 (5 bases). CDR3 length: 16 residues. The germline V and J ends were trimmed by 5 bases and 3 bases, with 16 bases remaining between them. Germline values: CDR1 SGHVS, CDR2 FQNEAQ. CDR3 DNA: TGTGCCAGCAGCCCCCAGACAGCACTTTACACCGGGGAGCTGTTTTTT. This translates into CASSPQTALYTGELFF.

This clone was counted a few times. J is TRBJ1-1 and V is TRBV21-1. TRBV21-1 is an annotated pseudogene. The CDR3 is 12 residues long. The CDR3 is CASSKGESEAFF. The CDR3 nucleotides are TGTGCCAGCAGCAAAGGGGAGTCGGAAGCTTTCTTT.

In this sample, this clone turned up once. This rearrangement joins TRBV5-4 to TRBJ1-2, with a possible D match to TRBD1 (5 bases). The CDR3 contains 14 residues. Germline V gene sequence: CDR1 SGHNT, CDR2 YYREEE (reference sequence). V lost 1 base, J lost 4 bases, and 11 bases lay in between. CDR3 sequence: CASSLQGTPYGYTF. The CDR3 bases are TGTGCCAGCAGCTTGCAGGGTACACCCTATGGCTACACCTTC.

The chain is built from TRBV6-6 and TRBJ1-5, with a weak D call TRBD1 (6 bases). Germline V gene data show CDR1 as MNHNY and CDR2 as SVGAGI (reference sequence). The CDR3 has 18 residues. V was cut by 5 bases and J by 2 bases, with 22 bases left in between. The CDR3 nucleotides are TGTGCCAGCAGTCCCCCGAACAGGGCGGGGGGAGGCAATCAGCCCCAGCATTTT. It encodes CASSPPNRAGGGNQPQHF.

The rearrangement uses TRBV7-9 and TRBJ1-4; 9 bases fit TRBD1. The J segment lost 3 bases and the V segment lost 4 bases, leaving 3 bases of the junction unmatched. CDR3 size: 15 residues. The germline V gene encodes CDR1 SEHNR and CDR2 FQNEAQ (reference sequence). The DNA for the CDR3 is TGTGCCAGCAGCTCCCGGGACAGGGCTAATGAAAAACTGTTTTTT. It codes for CASSSRDRANEKLFF. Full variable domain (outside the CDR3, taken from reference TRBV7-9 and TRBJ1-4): DTGVSQNPRHKITKRGQNVTFRCDPISEHNRLYWYRQTLGQGPEFLTYFQNEAQLEKSRLLSDRFSAERPKGSFSTLEIQRTEQGDSAMYLCASSSRDRANEKLFFGSGTQLSVL.

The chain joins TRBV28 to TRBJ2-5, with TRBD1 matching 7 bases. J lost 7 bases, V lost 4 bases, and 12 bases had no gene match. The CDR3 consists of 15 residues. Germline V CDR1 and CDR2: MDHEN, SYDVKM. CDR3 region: CASSSRRGLRSTQYF. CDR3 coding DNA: TGTGCCAGCAGTTCCCGCAGGGGGTTAAGGTCGACCCAGTACTTC.

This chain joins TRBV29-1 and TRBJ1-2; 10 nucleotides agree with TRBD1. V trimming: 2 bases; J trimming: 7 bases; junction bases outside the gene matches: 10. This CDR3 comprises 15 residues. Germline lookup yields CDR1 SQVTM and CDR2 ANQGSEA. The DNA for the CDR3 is TGCAGCGTTGAATGGGTGGGACAGGGGCCCGGTGGCTACACCTTC. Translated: CSVEWVGQGPGGYTF.

The CDR3 spells CASSGRTGPNYGYTF. Written as DNA, the CDR3 is TGCGCCAGCAGCGGGCGGACAGGGCCTAACTATGGCTACACCTTC. V usage is TRBV5-1 and J usage is TRBJ1-2, with 8 bases that match TRBD1. Germline values: CDR1 SGHRS, CDR2 YFSETQ. The CDR3 consists of 15 residues. The ends lost 4 bases at V and 0 bases at J; junction bases unmatched: 5.